This T cell receptor beta chain was sequenced during a study of CD8 T cells in ankylosing spondylitis (dated 2017 in TCRdb). About the study as a whole: The study profiled T cell receptor beta repertoires in healthy donors and ankylosing spondylitis patients to find disease-linked TCR variants. The full study cohort was made up of over 20 ankylosing spondylitis patients and some 100 healthy donors. Peripheral blood samples were taken, and synovial fluid was additionally collected from ankylosing spondylitis patients.

What the work shows at the level of the full study, not this receptor alone: The disease-linked clones had a CD8+ phenotype and were found at relatively low frequencies in peripheral blood. Blood from ankylosing spondylitis patients appeared to be characterized by a TCR beta motif composed of several highly homologous amino acid variants. Significant enrichment of the disease-linked clones was reported in matched synovial fluid samples from ankylosing spondylitis patients. Some TCR beta motif variants had previously been reported in synovial fluid and blood of reactive arthritis patients, which suggested common disease-initiation mechanisms.

Remarks on this clonotype: The antigen it binds to is not known. No much larger clonotype is one base removed from it; base qualities were not supplied.

The CDR3 measures 15 amino acids from cysteine to phenylalanine. The entry retains the CDR3 DNA only, 45 bases that are in frame from base 1. Unmatched junction bases come to 7, with V trimmed by 4 bases and J by 7 bases. Per the germline V gene, SGHTA is the CDR1 and FQGNSA is the CDR2. Sequencing used an Illumina HiSeq 2500. Quantitative 5'-RACE with molecular barcodes was used to prepare TCR beta libraries. Concerning the study's data processing: A new computational method based on a probabilistic model of VDJ rearrangement was used to identify disease-linked TCR variants. TCRdb's own reprocessing of the public reads used fastp at Q25 and MiXCR and kept productive beta chains. Each CDR3 protein appears once, grouped with its most common genes and DNA. The V and J calls here are based on TCRdb, not the publication. This sample gives 290,000 or so distinct CDR3 sequences in total; 20% to 25% of them show up just once. The top ten constitute around 3.2% of the sample.

The sample taken for sequencing was blood, either unsorted or a sorted T cell fraction (not recorded which). Recombination linked TRBV7-2 to TRBJ1-4; TRBD1 agrees with 9 junctional bases. This TCR derives from a female donor with ankylosing spondylitis or in good health (not recorded which). The CDR3 region reads CASSSRTGEGEKLFF. In nucleotide form, the sequence is TGTGCCAGCAGCTCCCGGACAGGGGAGGGTGAAAAACTGTTTTTT.